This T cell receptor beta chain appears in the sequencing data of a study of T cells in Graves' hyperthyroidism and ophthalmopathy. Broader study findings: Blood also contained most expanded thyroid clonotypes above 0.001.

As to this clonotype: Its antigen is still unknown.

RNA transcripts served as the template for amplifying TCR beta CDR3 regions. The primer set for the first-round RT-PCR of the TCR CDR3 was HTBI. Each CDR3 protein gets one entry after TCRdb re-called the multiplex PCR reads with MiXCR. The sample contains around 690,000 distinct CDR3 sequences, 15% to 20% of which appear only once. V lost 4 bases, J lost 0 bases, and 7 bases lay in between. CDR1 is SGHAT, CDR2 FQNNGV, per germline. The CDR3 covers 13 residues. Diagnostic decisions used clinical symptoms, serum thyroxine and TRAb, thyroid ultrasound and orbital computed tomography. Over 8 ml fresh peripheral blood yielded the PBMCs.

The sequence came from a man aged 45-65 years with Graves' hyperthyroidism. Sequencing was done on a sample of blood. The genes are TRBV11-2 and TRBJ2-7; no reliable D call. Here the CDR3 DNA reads TGTGCCAGCAGCTCTACCAACTCCTACGAGCAGTACTTC. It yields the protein CASSSTNSYEQYF.